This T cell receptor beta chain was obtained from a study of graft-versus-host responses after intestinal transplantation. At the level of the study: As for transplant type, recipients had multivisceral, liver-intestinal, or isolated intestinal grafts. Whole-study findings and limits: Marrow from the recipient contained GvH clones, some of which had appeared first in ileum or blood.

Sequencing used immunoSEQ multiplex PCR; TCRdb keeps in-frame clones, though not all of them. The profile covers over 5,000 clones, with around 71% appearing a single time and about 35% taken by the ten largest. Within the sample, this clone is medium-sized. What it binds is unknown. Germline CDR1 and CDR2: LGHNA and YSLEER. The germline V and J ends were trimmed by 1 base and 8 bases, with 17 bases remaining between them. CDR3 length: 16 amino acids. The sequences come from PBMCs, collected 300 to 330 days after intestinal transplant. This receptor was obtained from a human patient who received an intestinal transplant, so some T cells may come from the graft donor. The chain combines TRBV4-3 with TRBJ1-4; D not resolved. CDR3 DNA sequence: TGCGCCAGCAGCCAAGGAGGAGGGTACACGGAAGAAAAACTGTTTTTT. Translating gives CASSQGGGYTEEKLFF.